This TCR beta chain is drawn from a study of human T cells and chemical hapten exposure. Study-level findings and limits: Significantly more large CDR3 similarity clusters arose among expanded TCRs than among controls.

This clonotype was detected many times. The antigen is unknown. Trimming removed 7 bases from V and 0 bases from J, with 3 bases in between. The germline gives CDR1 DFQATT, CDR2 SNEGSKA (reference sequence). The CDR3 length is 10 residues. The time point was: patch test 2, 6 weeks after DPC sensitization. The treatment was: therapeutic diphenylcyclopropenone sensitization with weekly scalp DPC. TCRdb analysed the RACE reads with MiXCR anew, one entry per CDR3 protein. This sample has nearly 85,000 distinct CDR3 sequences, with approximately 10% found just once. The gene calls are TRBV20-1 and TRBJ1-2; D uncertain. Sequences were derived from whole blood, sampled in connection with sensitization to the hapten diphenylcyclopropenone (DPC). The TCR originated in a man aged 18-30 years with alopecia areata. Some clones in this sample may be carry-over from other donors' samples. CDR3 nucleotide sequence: TGCAGTGTCCCTAACTATGGCTACACCTTC. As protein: CSVPNYGYTF.